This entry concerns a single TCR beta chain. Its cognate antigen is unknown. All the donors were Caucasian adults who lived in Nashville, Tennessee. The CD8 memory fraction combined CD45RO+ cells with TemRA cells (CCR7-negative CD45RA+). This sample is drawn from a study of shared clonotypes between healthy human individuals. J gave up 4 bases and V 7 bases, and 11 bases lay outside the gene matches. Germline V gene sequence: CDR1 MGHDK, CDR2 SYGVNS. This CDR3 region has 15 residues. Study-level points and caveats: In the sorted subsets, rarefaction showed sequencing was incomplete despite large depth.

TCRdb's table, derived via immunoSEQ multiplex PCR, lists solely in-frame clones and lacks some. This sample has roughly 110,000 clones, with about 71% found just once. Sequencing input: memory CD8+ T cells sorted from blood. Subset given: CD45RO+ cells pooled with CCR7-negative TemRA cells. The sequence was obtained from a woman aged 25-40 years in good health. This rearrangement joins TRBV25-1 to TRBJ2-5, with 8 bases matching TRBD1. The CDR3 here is CASTGGGQGTETQYF. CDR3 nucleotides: TGTGCCAGCACCGGAGGCGGACAGGGCACAGAGACCCAGTACTTC. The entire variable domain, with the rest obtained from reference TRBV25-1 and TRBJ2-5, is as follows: EADIYQTPRYLVIGTGKKITLECSQTMGHDKMYWYQQDPGMELHLIHYSYGVNSTEKGDLSSESTVSRIRTEHFPLTLESARPSHTSQYLCASTGGGQGTETQYFGPGTRLLVL.